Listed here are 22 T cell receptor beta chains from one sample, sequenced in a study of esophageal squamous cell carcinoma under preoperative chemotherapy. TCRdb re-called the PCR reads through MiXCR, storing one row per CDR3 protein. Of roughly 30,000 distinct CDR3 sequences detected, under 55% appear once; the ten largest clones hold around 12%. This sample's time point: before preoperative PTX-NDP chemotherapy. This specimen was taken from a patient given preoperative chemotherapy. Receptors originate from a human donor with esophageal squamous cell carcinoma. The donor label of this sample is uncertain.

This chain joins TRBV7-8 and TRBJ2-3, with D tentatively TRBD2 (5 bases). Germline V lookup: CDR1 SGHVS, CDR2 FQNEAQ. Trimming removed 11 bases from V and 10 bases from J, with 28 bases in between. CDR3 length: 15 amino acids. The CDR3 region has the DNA TGTGCCCGGGCCCTTCAGGCAGTGAGGACCGGGGCGCAGTATTTT. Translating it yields CARALQAVRTGAQYF.

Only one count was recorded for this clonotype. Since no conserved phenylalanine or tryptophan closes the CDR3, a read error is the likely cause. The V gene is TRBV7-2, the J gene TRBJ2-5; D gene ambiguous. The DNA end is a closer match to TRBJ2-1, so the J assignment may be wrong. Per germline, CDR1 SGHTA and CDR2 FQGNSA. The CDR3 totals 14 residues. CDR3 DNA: TGTGCCAGCAGCTTAGCCGTAATAGAAGAGACCCAGTTCTCG. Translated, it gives CASSLAVIEETQFS.

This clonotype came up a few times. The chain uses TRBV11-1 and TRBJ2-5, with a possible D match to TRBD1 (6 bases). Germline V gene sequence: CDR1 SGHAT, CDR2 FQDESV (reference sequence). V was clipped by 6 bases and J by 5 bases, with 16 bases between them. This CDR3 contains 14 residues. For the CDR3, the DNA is TGTGCCAGCAGAAATGACAGGTTCGGGGAGACCCAGTACTTC. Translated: CASRNDRFGETQYF.

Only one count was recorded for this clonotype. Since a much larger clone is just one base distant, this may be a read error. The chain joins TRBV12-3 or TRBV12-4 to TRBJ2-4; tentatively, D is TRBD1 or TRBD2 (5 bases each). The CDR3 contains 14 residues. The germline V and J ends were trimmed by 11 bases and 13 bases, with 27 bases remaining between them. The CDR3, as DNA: TGTGCCTGTACCTCCCCCGGGGCCAAAGACACCCAGTACTTC. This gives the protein CACTSPGAKDTQYF.

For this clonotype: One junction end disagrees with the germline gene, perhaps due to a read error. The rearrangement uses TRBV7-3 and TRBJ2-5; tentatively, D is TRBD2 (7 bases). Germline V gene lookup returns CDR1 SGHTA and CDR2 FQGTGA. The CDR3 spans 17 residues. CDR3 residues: CASSAGPGGRIQDTQYF. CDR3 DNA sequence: TGTGCCAGCAGCGCGGGACCGGGGGGCCGTATCCAAGACACCCAGTACTTC.

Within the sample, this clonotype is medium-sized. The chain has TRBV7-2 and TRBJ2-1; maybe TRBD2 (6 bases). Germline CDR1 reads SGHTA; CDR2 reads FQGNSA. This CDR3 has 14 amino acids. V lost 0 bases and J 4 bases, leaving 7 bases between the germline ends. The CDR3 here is CASSLASGYNEQFF. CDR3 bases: TGTGCCAGCAGCTTAGCTAGCGGATACAATGAGCAGTTCTTC.

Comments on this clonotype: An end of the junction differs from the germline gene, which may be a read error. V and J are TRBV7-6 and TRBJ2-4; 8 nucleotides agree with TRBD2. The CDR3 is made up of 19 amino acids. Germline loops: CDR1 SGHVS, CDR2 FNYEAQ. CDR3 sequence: CRTSLYAGIAGGAKNIQYF. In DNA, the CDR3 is TGTCGCACCAGCTTGTATGCGGGCATCGCGGGGGGAGCCAAAAACATCCAGTACTTC.

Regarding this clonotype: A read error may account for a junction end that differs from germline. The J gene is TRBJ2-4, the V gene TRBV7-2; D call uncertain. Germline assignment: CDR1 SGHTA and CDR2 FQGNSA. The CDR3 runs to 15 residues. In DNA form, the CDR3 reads TGTGCCAGGAGGCTCCTCGGGTCAGCCAAAAACACTCAGTACTTC. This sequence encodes CARRLLGSAKNTQYF.

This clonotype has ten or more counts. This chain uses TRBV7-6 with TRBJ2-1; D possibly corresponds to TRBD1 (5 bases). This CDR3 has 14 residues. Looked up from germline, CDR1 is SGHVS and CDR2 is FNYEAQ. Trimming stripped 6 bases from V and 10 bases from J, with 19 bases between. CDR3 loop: CASSSNQGSYEQFF. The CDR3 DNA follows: TGTGCCAGCAGTTCAAACCAGGGATCCTACGAGCAGTTCTTC.

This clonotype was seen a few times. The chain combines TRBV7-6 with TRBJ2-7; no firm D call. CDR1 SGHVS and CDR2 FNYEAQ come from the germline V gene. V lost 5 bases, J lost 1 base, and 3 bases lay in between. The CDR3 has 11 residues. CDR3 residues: CASSLSYEQYF. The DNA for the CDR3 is TGTGCCAGCAGCCTGTCCTACGAGCAGTACTTC.

In DNA, the CDR3 is TGTGCCAGCAGCTCGCGGTCCGGGACAGGTGAGCAGTACTTC. This gives the protein CASSSRSGTGEQYF. This chain links TRBV5-4 with TRBJ2-7, with 8 positions matching TRBD1. Germline V CDR1 and CDR2: SGHNT, YYREEE (reference sequence). The CDR3 spans 14 residues. Trimming took 3 bases from V and 7 from J; bases not matched to a gene: 9.

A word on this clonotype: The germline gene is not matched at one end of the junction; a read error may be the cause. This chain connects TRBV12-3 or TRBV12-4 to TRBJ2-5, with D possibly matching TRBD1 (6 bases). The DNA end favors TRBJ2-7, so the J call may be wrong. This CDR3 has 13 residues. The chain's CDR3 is CVSSLGQNYEQYF. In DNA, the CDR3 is TGTGTCAGCAGTTTGGGACAAAACTACGAGCAGTACTTC.

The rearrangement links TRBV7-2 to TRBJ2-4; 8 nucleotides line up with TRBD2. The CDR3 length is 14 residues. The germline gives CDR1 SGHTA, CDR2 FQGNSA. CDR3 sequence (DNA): TGTGCGGGCAGCGGGGGCCGAGACCAAGAGATCCAGTACTTC. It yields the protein CAGSGGRDQEIQYF. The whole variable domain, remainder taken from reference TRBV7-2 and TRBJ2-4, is GAGVSQSPSNKVTEKGKDVELRCDPISGHTALYWYRQSLGQGLEFLIYFQGNSAPDKSGLPSDRFSAERTGGSVSTLTIQRTQQEDSAVYLCAGSGGRDQEIQYFGAGTRLSVL.

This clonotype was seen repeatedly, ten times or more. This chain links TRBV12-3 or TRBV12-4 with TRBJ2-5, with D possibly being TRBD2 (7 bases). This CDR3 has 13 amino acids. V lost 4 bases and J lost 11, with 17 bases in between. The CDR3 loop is CASSSKGGVWQYF. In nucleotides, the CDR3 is TGTGCCAGCAGTTCTAAGGGGGGGGTGTGGCAGTACTTC.

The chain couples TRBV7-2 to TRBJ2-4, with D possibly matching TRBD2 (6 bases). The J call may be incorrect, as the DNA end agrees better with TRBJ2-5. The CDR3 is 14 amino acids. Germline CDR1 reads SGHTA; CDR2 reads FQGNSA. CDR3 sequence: CAGIPGGEQKTQYF. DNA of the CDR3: TGTGCCGGGATCCCGGGCGGGGAACAAAAGACCCAGTACTTC.

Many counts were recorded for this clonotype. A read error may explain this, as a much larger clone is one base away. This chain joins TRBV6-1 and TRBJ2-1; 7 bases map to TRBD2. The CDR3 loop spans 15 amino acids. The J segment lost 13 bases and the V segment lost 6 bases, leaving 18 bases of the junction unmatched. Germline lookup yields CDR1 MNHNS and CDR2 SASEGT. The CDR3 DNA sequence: TGTGCCAGCAGAAGTAGCGGGTCCCGGGGAGAGACCCAGTTCTTC. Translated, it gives CASRSSGSRGETQFF.

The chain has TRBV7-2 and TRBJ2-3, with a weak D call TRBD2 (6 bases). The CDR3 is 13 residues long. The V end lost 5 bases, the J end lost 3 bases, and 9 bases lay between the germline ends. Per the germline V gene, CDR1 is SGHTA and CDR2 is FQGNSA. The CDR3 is CASSRGFTDTQYF. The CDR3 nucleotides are TGTGCCAGCAGCCGGGGGTTTACAGATACGCAGTATTTT.

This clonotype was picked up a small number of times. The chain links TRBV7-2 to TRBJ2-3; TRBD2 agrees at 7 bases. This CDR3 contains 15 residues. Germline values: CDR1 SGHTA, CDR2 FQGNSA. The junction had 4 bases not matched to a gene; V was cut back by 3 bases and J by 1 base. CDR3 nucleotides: TGTGCCAGCAGCTTTAGGGACTATCGCACAGATACGCAGTATTTT. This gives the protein CASSFRDYRTDTQYF.

The chain's CDR3 is CASSIGPRDEQYF. CDR3 nucleotides: TGTGCCAGTAGTATAGGCCCCAGGGACGAGCAGTACTTC. This rearrangement joins TRBV19 to TRBJ2-7; perhaps TRBD1 as D (5 bases). The CDR3 length is 13 residues. Trimming pared 1 base from V and 5 bases from J, leaving 9 bases between. Per the germline V gene, CDR1 is LNHDA and CDR2 is SQIVND (reference sequence).

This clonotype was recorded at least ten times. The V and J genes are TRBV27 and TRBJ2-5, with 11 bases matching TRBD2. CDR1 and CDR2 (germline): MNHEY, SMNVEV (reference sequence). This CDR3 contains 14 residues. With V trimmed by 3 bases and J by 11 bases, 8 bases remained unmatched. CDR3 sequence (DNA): TGTGCCAGCAGTTTTGTGGGACTAGCGGCAGAGCAGTACTTC. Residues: CASSFVGLAAEQYF.

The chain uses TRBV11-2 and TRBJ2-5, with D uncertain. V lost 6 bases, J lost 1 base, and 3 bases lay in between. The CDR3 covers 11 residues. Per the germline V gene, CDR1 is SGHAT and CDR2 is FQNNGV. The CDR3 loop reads CASRIQETQYF. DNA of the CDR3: TGTGCCAGCAGGATCCAAGAGACCCAGTACTTC.

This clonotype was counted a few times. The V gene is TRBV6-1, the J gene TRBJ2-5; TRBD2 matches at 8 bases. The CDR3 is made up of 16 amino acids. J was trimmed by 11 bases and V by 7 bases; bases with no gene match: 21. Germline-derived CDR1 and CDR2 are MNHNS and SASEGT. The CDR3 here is CASTPGGSGRFDEQYF. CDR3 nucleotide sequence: TGTGCCAGCACCCCAGGCGGGAGCGGGAGATTTGATGAGCAGTACTTC.